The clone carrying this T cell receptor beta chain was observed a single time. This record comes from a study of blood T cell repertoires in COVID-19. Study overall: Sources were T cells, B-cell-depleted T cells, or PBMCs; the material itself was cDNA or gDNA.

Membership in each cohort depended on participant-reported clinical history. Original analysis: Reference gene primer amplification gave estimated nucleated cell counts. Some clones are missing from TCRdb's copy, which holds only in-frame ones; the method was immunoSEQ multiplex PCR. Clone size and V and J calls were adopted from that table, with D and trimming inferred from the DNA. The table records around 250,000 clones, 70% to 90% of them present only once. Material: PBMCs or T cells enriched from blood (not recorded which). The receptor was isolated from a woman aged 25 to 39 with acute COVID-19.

CDR3 sequence (DNA): TGTGCCAGCAGTTTGTCGTTTCCGGCGGGGAGCACTGAAGCTTTCTTT. Its translation: CASSLSFPAGSTEAFF. The genes are TRBV27 and TRBJ1-1; no definite D call. Looked up from germline, CDR1 is MNHEY and CDR2 is SMNVEV (reference sequence). There are 16 residues in the CDR3. V was trimmed by 3 bases and J by 4 bases, leaving 18 bases between them.